The 23 T cell receptor beta chains reported below all come from one sample, sequenced in a study of blood T cell repertoires in COVID-19. Data came from immunoSEQ multiplex PCR; TCRdb stores just in-frame clones and leaves some out. The table has more than 300,000 clones, around 86% seen once. The material sequenced was peripheral blood. These receptors were collected from a woman between 45 and 65 years old with acute or convalescent COVID-19.

The chain has TRBV27 and TRBJ2-1, with TRBD2 matching 11 bases. CDR3 length: 15 amino acids. V shed 5 bases, J shed 3 bases, and the junction held 3 bases outside the gene matches. Germline V gene lookup returns CDR1 MNHEY and CDR2 SMNVEV (reference sequence). The CDR3 nucleotides read TGTGCCAGCAGTGTAGCGGGAGGGGTCTACAATGAGCAGTTCTTC. It yields the protein CASSVAGGVYNEQFF.

This sequence joins TRBV5-1 and TRBJ2-2; TRBD2 matches at 10 bases. The CDR3 has 16 residues. Germline V lookup: CDR1 SGHRS, CDR2 YFSETQ. Germline trimming cut 4 bases from V and 6 bases from J; bases unmatched to any gene: 9. CDR3 in amino acids: CASSHLAGEGSGELFF. CDR3 nucleotides: TGCGCCAGCAGCCACCTAGCGGGAGAGGGGTCCGGGGAGCTGTTTTTT.

The chain is built from TRBV7-9 and TRBJ2-5; 9 bases are a match to TRBD1. The CDR3 has 16 residues. Germline V CDR1 and CDR2: SEHNR, FQNEAQ (reference sequence). V was pared by 5 bases and J by 3 bases, with 10 bases of the junction left unmatched. The CDR3 DNA sequence: TGTGCCAGCAGCCCCAGGACAGGGGTAGATGAAGAGACCCAGTACTTC. Protein sequence: CASSPRTGVDEETQYF.

This clone was recorded a few times. The chain links TRBV5-4 to TRBJ1-1; D ambiguous. Germline CDR1 is SGHNT and CDR2 is YYREEE (reference sequence). The CDR3 runs 12 residues. Trimming left V 0 bases short and J 8 bases short, with 8 bases between. The CDR3 here is CASSLDSSEAFF. In DNA form, the CDR3 reads TGTGCCAGCAGCTTGGATTCCTCCGAAGCTTTCTTT.

This clone has only one observation. The gene calls are TRBV4-1 and TRBJ2-7, with 8 bases lining up with TRBD2. V trimming: 4 bases; J trimming: 0 bases; junction bases outside the gene matches: 11. The CDR3 loop spans 17 amino acids. The V gene's germline CDR1 is MGHRA and CDR2 YSYEKL. The CDR3: CASSLGSSGASSYEQYF. The CDR3 region has the DNA TGCGCCAGCAGCCTAGGTAGTAGCGGGGCTAGCTCCTACGAGCAGTACTTC.

This chain uses TRBV5-1 with TRBJ2-5; TRBD2 agrees at 9 bases. This CDR3 region has 14 residues. Germline V gene data show CDR1 as SGHRS and CDR2 as YFSETQ. Germline trimming cut 4 bases from V and 4 bases from J; bases unmatched to any gene: 5. The CDR3 loop is CASSGAGGGETQYF. DNA of the CDR3: TGCGCCAGCAGCGGAGCGGGAGGAGGAGAGACCCAGTACTTC.

A remark on this clone: Other DNA variants within this sample encode the same CDR3. The chain recombines TRBV7-2 with TRBJ2-5; 9 nucleotides match TRBD1. Germline V gene lookup returns CDR1 SGHTA and CDR2 FQGNSA. The CDR3 spans 14 residues. With 3 bases clipped from V and 5 bases from J, the junction kept 4 bases outside the gene matches. DNA of the CDR3: TGTGCCAGCAGCTTGGACAGGGGACGGGAGACCCAGTACTTC. Protein: CASSLDRGRETQYF.

This rearrangement joins TRBV18 to TRBJ2-2; 7 nucleotides agree with TRBD1. CDR3 size: 15 residues. Trimming removed 5 bases from V and 0 bases from J; junction bases left unmatched: 3. Germline CDR1 KGHSH, CDR2 LQKENI. The CDR3 is CASSWGTANTGELFF. CDR3 bases: TGTGCCAGCTCATGGGGGACAGCGAACACCGGGGAGCTGTTTTTT.

V usage is TRBV28 and J usage is TRBJ2-3; 11 bases line up with TRBD2. The CDR3 is 16 amino acids. J lost 11 bases, V lost 4 bases, and 14 bases had no gene match. CDR1 and CDR2 (germline): MDHEN, SYDVKM. In DNA, the CDR3 is TGTGCCAGCAGTTATAGCGGGAGGGCGATTTGGCTGGAGCAGTATTTT. As protein: CASSYSGRAIWLEQYF.

The chain recombines TRBV7-8 with TRBJ1-4; D gene ambiguous. Germline values: CDR1 SGHVS, CDR2 FQNEAQ. V gave up 7 bases and J gave up 7 bases, with 19 bases separating them. The CDR3 loop spans 15 amino acids. The CDR3 DNA sequence: TGTGCCAGCATCACCGGGCGAGGGTCAGGTGAAAAACTGTTTTTT. It encodes CASITGRGSGEKLFF.

In this sample, this clone turned up a few times. The chain joins TRBV6-5 to TRBJ2-5; TRBD2 might be the D (5 bases). CDR3 length equals 14 residues. The germline V and J ends were trimmed by 6 bases and 6 bases, with 17 bases remaining between them. Germline V gene sequence: CDR1 MNHEY, CDR2 SVGAGI. The CDR3 loop reads CASSPGWLSQTQYF. Here the CDR3 DNA reads TGTGCCAGCAGCCCGGGGTGGCTCAGCCAGACCCAGTACTTC.

The chain links TRBV7-2 to TRBJ2-5; maybe TRBD2 (6 bases). Germline V CDR1 and CDR2: SGHTA, FQGNSA. Trimming took 1 base from V and 2 from J, leaving 8 bases between them. The CDR3 extends over 14 amino acids. In DNA form, the CDR3 reads TGTGCCAGCAGCTTAGTTGGGAGGCAAGAGACCCAGTACTTC. It translates to CASSLVGRQETQYF.

The chain uses TRBV7-2 and TRBJ2-5; no clear D gene. This CDR3 region has 12 residues. V lost 5 bases and J 5 bases, leaving 9 bases between the germline ends. Germline V CDR1 and CDR2: SGHTA, FQGNSA. The CDR3 DNA reads TGTGCCAGCAGCCCTATGAGGGAGACCCAGTACTTC. It is translated as CASSPMRETQYF.

The V and J genes are TRBV5-1 and TRBJ2-1, with a weak D call TRBD2 (6 bases). Germline V gives CDR1 SGHRS, CDR2 YFSETQ. Trimming stripped 5 bases from V and 5 bases from J, with 11 bases between. CDR3 length equals 13 residues. The CDR3 bases are TGCGCCAGCAGAACCGGGAGCAACAATGAGCAGTTCTTC. Protein sequence: CASRTGSNNEQFF. Based on the CDR3 plus reference TRBV5-1 and TRBJ2-1, the full variable domain is KAGVTQTPRYLIKTRGQQVTLSCSPISGHRSVSWYQQTPGQGLQFLFEYFSETQRNKGNFPGRFSGRQFSNSRSEMNVSTLELGDSALYLCASRTGSNNEQFFGPGTRLTVL.

This rearrangement joins TRBV5-1 to TRBJ2-5; D gene uncertain. Germline V gene lookup returns CDR1 SGHRS and CDR2 YFSETQ. The CDR3 has 14 residues. Trimming shortened V by 0 bases and J by 0 bases, and 6 bases separated the two germline ends. The CDR3 region is CASSLVGHQETQYF. As DNA, the CDR3 is TGCGCCAGCAGCTTGGTTGGGCACCAAGAGACCCAGTACTTC.

The chain combines TRBV20-1 with TRBJ1-1, with D perhaps TRBD1 (5 bases). This CDR3 spans 11 amino acids. Germline V gene data show CDR1 as DFQATT and CDR2 as SNEGSKA (reference sequence). DNA for the CDR3: TGCAGGACCGGGGGGGACACTGAAGCTTTCTTT. Translation gives CRTGGDTEAFF.

This clone was found a few times. The chain employs TRBV4-1 and TRBJ1-4; 7 positions match TRBD1. Trimming removed 2 bases from V and 1 base from J; junction bases left unmatched: 4. CDR1 and CDR2 from the germline V gene are MGHRA and YSYEKL. The CDR3 consists of 16 residues. The DNA of the CDR3 is TGCGCCAGCAGCCAATTGGGGACAGTAACTAATGAAAAACTGTTTTTT. Protein: CASSQLGTVTNEKLFF.

This chain joins TRBV27 and TRBJ2-2; 11 bases map to TRBD1. There are 16 residues in the CDR3. Germline assignment: CDR1 MNHEY and CDR2 SMNVEV (reference sequence). V was pared by 4 bases and J by 4 bases, with 5 bases of the junction left unmatched. The CDR3 DNA sequence: TGTGCCAGCAGTTCACCCGGGACAGGGGGCACCGGGGAGCTGTTTTTT. Translating gives CASSSPGTGGTGELFF.

The chain employs TRBV19 and TRBJ2-1; TRBD1 might be the D (5 bases). In germline, CDR1 is LNHDA, CDR2 SQIVND (reference sequence). This CDR3 region has 13 residues. V was clipped by 3 bases and J by 5 bases, with 8 bases between them. The CDR3 region has the DNA TGTGCCAGTAGTATCACAGGAAACAATGAGCAGTTCTTC. This gives the protein CASSITGNNEQFF.

The V gene is TRBV27, the J gene TRBJ1-3; the D is unclear. Germline V gene data show CDR1 as MNHEY and CDR2 as SMNVEV (reference sequence). The V end lost 2 bases, the J end lost 0 bases, and 23 bases lay between the germline ends. This CDR3 comprises 20 residues. The chain's CDR3 is CASSLDPRVEGIYSGNTIYF. CDR3 nucleotide sequence: TGTGCCAGCAGTTTAGACCCCCGGGTGGAGGGAATTTACTCTGGAAACACCATATATTTT.

The sample holds one count of this clone. V usage is TRBV28 and J usage is TRBJ1-5, with D perhaps TRBD1 (5 bases). The CDR3 has 16 amino acids. Germline V CDR1 and CDR2: MDHEN, SYDVKM. Deletions cut 5 bases from V and 6 bases from J, with 20 bases between. The CDR3 loop is CASSAPSGGGIQPQHF. In DNA, the CDR3 is TGTGCCAGCAGTGCCCCCTCGGGGGGAGGGATTCAGCCCCAGCATTTT.

The rearrangement joins TRBV11-2 to TRBJ2-7; the D gene is possibly TRBD1 (5 bases). CDR1 is SGHAT and CDR2 is FQNNGV in the germline V gene. The CDR3 has 18 residues. V was clipped by 1 base and J by 0 bases, with 19 bases between them. Here the CDR3 reads CASSLVGIMTVSSYEQYF. Here the CDR3 DNA reads TGTGCCAGCAGCTTAGTGGGAATAATGACAGTCAGCTCCTACGAGCAGTACTTC.

The rearrangement links TRBV14 to TRBJ1-6, with D hard to call. The CDR3 runs 15 residues. Trimming left V 0 bases short and J 8 bases short, with 11 bases between. Germline lookup yields CDR1 SGHDN and CDR2 FVKESK. In DNA form, the CDR3 reads TGTGCCAGCAGCCAAGATAGTGCGCCCGATTCACCCCTCCACTTT. Encoded protein: CASSQDSAPDSPLHF. The full variable domain, rest sourced from reference TRBV14 and TRBJ1-6, is EAGVTQFPSHSVIEKGQTVTLRCDPISGHDNLYWYRRVMGKEIKFLLHFVKESKQDESGMPNNRFLAERTGGTYSTLKVQPAELEDSGVYFCASSQDSAPDSPLHFGNGTRLTVT.